This passage covers 7 T cell receptor beta chains from one sample sequenced in a study of blood T cell repertoires in COVID-19. TCRdb keeps only in-frame clones here, not all; method: immunoSEQ multiplex PCR. The data hold 100,000 to 150,000 clones, with about 81% observed a single time. Material for sequencing was peripheral blood. Receptors originate from a woman aged 45-59 years with acute or convalescent COVID-19.

This clone showed up just once. The V call is TRBV19, the J call TRBJ2-2; tentative D call: TRBD1 (5 bases). Deletions cut 4 bases from V and 4 bases from J, with 7 bases between. The CDR3 runs to 13 residues. Looked up from germline, CDR1 is LNHDA and CDR2 is SQIVND (reference sequence). CDR3 nucleotide sequence: TGTGCCAGTAGTAAAGGGGTCACCGGGGAGCTGTTTTTT. Amino acids: CASSKGVTGELFF.

The chain uses TRBV6-5 and TRBJ2-5, with no clear D. This CDR3 region has 14 residues. Deletions cut 2 bases from V and 6 bases from J, with 13 bases between. Germline CDR1 is MNHEY and CDR2 is SVGAGI. CDR3 in amino acids: CASSYGRPGKTQYF. CDR3 bases: TGTGCCAGCAGTTACGGCAGGCCCGGAAAGACCCAGTACTTC.

This clone was seen more than once but under ten times. The V and J genes are TRBV2 and TRBJ1-2; 7 bases fit TRBD1. This CDR3 has 16 residues. CDR1 and CDR2 from the germline V gene are SNHLY and FYNNEI. With 6 bases clipped from V and 0 bases from J, the junction kept 10 bases outside the gene matches. The CDR3 loop reads CASRGRGEDTNYGYTF. In nucleotides, the CDR3 is TGTGCCAGCAGGGGCAGGGGGGAGGATACTAACTATGGCTACACCTTC.

This chain uses TRBV9 with TRBJ2-5; 8 nucleotides agree with TRBD2. Losses at the gene ends were 4 bases for V and 1 base for J; bases not matched to a gene: 9. This CDR3 region has 16 residues. The germline CDR1 and CDR2 sequences are SGDLS and YYNGEE. CDR3 in amino acids: CASSKQIAGTQETQYF. DNA for the CDR3: TGTGCCAGCAGCAAGCAAATAGCGGGGACCCAAGAGACCCAGTACTTC.

The chain carries TRBV7-9 and TRBJ2-5; 10 nucleotides agree with TRBD2. This CDR3 has 16 amino acids. The V segment lost 5 bases and the J segment 1 base; nucleotides outside the gene matches: 7. CDR1 SEHNR and CDR2 FQNEAQ come from the germline V gene (reference sequence). The CDR3 coding sequence is TGTGCCAGCAGCACAATTAGCGGGGGGCGCCAAGAGACCCAGTACTTC. Amino acid sequence: CASSTISGGRQETQYF.

This chain's CDR3 is CASSMSGLFGEQYF. CDR3 DNA sequence: TGTGCCAGCAGTATGTCCGGACTTTTTGGCGAGCAGTACTTC. The rearrangement uses TRBV2 and TRBJ2-7, with D maybe TRBD2 (5 bases). CDR3 length equals 14 residues. Germline CDR1 SNHLY, CDR2 FYNNEI. Trimming left V 5 bases short and J 6 bases short, with 17 bases between.

The rearrangement joins TRBV18 to TRBJ2-1, with D possibly matching TRBD2 (7 bases). Trimming took 0 bases from V and 4 from J, leaving 13 bases between them. The CDR3 has 16 residues. The germline CDR1 and CDR2 sequences are KGHSH and LQKENI. The chain's CDR3 is CASSPPGGGPYNEQFF. The CDR3 coding sequence is TGTGCCAGCTCACCACCGGGCGGGGGCCCTTACAATGAGCAGTTCTTC.